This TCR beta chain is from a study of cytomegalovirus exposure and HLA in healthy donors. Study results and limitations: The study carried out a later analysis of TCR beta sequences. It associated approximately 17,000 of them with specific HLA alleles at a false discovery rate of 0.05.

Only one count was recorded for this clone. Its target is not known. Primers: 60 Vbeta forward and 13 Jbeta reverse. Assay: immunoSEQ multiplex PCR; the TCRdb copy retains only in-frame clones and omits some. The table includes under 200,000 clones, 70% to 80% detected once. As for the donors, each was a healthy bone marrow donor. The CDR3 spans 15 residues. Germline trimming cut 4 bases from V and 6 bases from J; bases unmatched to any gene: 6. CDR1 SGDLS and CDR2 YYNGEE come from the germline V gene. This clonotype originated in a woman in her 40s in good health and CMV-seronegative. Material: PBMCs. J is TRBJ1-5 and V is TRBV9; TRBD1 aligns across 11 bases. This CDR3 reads CASSPGQGAIQPQHF. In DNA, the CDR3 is TGTGCCAGCAGCCCCGGACAGGGGGCGATTCAGCCCCAGCATTTT.